The 5 T cell receptor beta chains presented below share a single source sample, sequenced in a study of identical twins. In TCRdb, the 5' RACE reads were re-called with MiXCR into one record per CDR3 protein. Of approximately 550,000 distinct CDR3 sequences listed, 20% to 25% are singletons. The same data also went into a second study, on yellow fever vaccine responses in identical twins.

The sequenced sample consisted of CD4+ T cells sorted from blood. The receptors stem from a woman between 18 and 30 years old in good health.

In its sample, this clonotype was seen a few times. This sequence joins TRBV27 and TRBJ1-1; no clear D gene. This CDR3 region has 15 residues. Trimming left V 1 base short and J 0 bases short, with 9 bases between. Germline lookup yields CDR1 MNHEY and CDR2 SMNVEV (reference sequence). The CDR3 reads CASSLYGQVNTEAFF. The CDR3, as DNA: TGTGCCAGCAGTTTATATGGTCAAGTGAACACTGAAGCTTTCTTT.

This chain joins TRBV3-1 and TRBJ2-1; D is possibly TRBD1 (5 bases). Germline values: CDR1 LGHDT, CDR2 YNNKEL (reference sequence). The V gene lost 1 base and the J gene lost 3 bases, with 10 bases spanning the gap. The CDR3 runs to 15 residues. The CDR3 bases are TGTGCCAGCAGCCAAGTACAGGCGAACTACAATGAGCAGTTCTTC. This encodes CASSQVQANYNEQFF.

The chain uses TRBV6-5 and TRBJ1-5; D is ambiguous. The V gene's germline CDR1 is MNHEY and CDR2 SVGAGI. Trimming removed 0 bases at V and 0 bases at J, with 3 bases between. The CDR3 covers 14 residues. In DNA, the CDR3 is TGTGCCAGCAGTTACTCGTATAGCAATCAGCCCCAGCATTTT. This sequence encodes CASSYSYSNQPQHF.

The sample holds a few counts of this clonotype. This chain uses TRBV3-1 with TRBJ2-1; no definite D call. Germline V lookup: CDR1 LGHDT, CDR2 YNNKEL (reference sequence). This CDR3 has 12 amino acids. The germline V and J ends were trimmed by 1 base and 10 bases, with 8 bases remaining between them. The CDR3 is CASSQGSMEQFF. The CDR3 DNA reads as TGTGCCAGCAGCCAAGGTAGTATGGAGCAGTTCTTC.

This clonotype has ten or more counts. V gene TRBV5-1 combines with J gene TRBJ2-1; 7 nucleotides match TRBD1. Germline values: CDR1 SGHRS, CDR2 YFSETQ. J gave up 1 base and V 2 bases, and 6 bases lay outside the gene matches. The CDR3 contains 16 residues. The CDR3 spells CASSLQGLGSYNEQFF. In DNA form, the CDR3 reads TGCGCCAGCAGCTTACAGGGGTTGGGGTCCTACAATGAGCAGTTCTTC. The full variable domain, completed using reference TRBV5-1 and TRBJ2-1, is KAGVTQTPRYLIKTRGQQVTLSCSPISGHRSVSWYQQTPGQGLQFLFEYFSETQRNKGNFPGRFSGRQFSNSRSEMNVSTLELGDSALYLCASSLQGLGSYNEQFFGPGTRLTVL.